This note documents a single T cell receptor (beta chain) sequence. The CDR3 is 15 amino acids. Germline trimming cut 5 bases from V and 1 base from J; bases unmatched to any gene: 6. Germline CDR1 SGHTA, CDR2 FQGNSA. The PCR had 60 Vbeta and 13 Jbeta primers. The assay was immunoSEQ multiplex PCR, and TCRdb's table has in-frame clones only and misses some. The repertoire holds 200,000 to 250,000 clones, with more than 85% as singletons. The sample originates from a study of cytomegalovirus exposure and HLA in healthy donors. Study overall: Ancestry clustering placed roughly four fifths of some 400 genotyped donors in the Caucasian-associated cluster.

This sequence was found in a woman between 18 and 30 years old in good health and CMV-seronegative. This sequence joins TRBV7-2 and TRBJ1-1, with TRBD1 matching 8 bases. The sequenced sample consisted of PBMCs. DNA of the CDR3: TGTGCCAGCAGCCCCCCCAGGGGGCAGAACACTGAAGCTTTCTTT. It codes for CASSPPRGQNTEAFF.